This TCR beta chain comes out of a study of identical twins (dated by TCRdb to 2016 to 2018). Background for the entire study: TCR alpha and beta repertoires from monozygotic twins, unrelated adults of various ages and cord blood were deep-sequenced to test whether fetal clonotypes persist. To rule out contamination, the twin experiments were replicated at different times with different library preparation protocols. The paper's findings and limits, for the study overall: Fewer insertions were carried by abundant cord blood beta clonotypes, a similar but weaker trend appeared in young adult naive repertoires, and no such trend appeared in memory repertoires. Zero-insertion analyses could be partly confounded by invariant T cells such as MAIT and iNKT, though diverse VJ usage argued against such confounding for most clonotypes. Compared with coincidental sharing between unrelated individuals, out-of-frame TCR alpha sequences shared between twins showed an excess of sequences with low generation probability. Because the same donors could not be followed over many years, conclusions were based on cross-sectional statistical analysis. The excess sharing between twins in beta out-of-frame sequences was weaker because fewer shared sequences reduced the signal-to-noise ratio. In monozygotic twins, out-of-frame TCR alpha sharing was systematically underestimated by recombination models, although the models agreed with sharing between unrelated individuals.

The CDR3, from cysteine to phenylalanine, totals 14 residues. Here the CDR3 DNA is all that survives: 42 bases in frame from base 1. The germline V gene (reference sequence) yields DFQATT for CDR1 and SNEGSKA for CDR2. A distance of 11 bases separates the germline ends of V and J, which lose 6 bases and 0 bases respectively. Library method: 5' RACE. TCRdb names Illumina HiSeq 2000 as the instrument used. A universal primer binding site was introduced by template switching, and a unique molecular identifier was present in the final cDNA, enabling accurate counting of TCR cDNA molecules. First-strand cDNA for TCR alpha and beta chains was synthesized from specific primers in the conserved constant-segment region. Each cDNA library was double barcoded, with a SMART-Mk sample barcode plus Illumina barcodes, to control for contamination. TruSeq adapter sequences along with Illumina sample barcodes were introduced in two successive PCR steps. The TCR alpha and beta cDNA libraries were sequenced on the Illumina HiSeq platform using custom primers. From the authors' description of their analysis: MiGEC processed the raw reads to extract unique molecular identifiers, while MiXCR was used to determine the CDR3 positions. Recombination models were inferred per individual with the repgenHMM and IGoR tools using an EM algorithm. The tcR package in R was used for shared clonotype analysis, with sharing normalized by the product of cloneset sizes. Out-of-frame nonproductive sequences were analyzed to study raw recombination free of thymic and clonal selection effects. TCRdb cleaned the public reads at Q25 with fastp, built clones with MiXCR and kept in-frame beta chains. A single entry per CDR3 protein holds the most common genes and DNA from its merged rows. The V and J calls here are based on TCRdb, not the publication. In all, the sample holds around 650,000 distinct CDR3 sequences, and about 7% of those were seen once. Of the sample, over 1.5% is held by the ten largest clones.

All donors were healthy Caucasians. Three pairs of female monozygotic twins, all aged roughly 18 to 29 years, made up the twin cohort. The RNA used for TCR libraries was isolated from peripheral blood mononuclear cells. This clonotype was seen a handful of times. This receptor's antigen is unknown. Base qualities are missing; no much larger clone stands one base away. These data were also filed under a second study, of yellow fever vaccine responses in identical twins. As that second study puts it: The authors reported that the T cell response to vaccination in identical twins appeared partly convergent and partly personalized. Focusing on identical twins, the study followed the T cell clones that responded to the vaccine, and did so with precision.

This clonotype originated in a woman aged 18-29 years in good health. Material for sequencing was PBMCs. The chain links TRBV20-1 with TRBJ2-2; a weak D assignment points to TRBD1 (5 bases agree). The bases read TGCAGTGCAGCCCAGGGATCGAACACCGGGGAGCTGTTTTTT. Its protein is CSAAQGSNTGELFF.